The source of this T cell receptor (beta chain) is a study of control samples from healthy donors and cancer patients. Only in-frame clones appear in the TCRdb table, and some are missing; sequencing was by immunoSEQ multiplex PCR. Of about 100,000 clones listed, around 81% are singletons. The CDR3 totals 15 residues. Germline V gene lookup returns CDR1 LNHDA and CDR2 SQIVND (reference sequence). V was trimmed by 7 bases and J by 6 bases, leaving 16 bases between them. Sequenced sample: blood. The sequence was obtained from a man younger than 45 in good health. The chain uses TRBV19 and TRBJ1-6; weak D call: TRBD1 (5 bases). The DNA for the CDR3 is TGTGCCAGTACGGGGCAAGAAATGGGTAATTCACCCCTCCACTTT. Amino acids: CASTGQEMGNSPLHF.